These T cell receptor beta chains were read from a single sample in a study of HIV-infected patients and healthy controls. TCRdb redid the calling of the 5' RACE reads with MiXCR, one entry per CDR3 protein. The sample has under 20,000 distinct CDR3 sequences, 10% seen once. Sequencing used blood. The receptors come from an adult in good health. CDR3s include the opening cysteine and the closing phenylalanine or tryptophan. The D gene is left open where the match is weak. Size values are once, few and many counts, or a class for expanded clones, and some rows have none.

j_gene: TRBJ2-3
d_gene: TRBD2
v_gene: TRBV9
abundance: many
CDR3nt: TGTGCCAGCAGCGTAGGACTAGCGGACACAGATACGCAGTATTTT
CDR3aa: CASSVGLADTDTQYF

j_gene: TRBJ2-1
d_gene: -
v_gene: TRBV6-2/TRBV6-3
abundance: many
CDR3nt: TGTGCCAGCAGTTACGGGGACTACAATGAGCAGTTCTTC
CDR3aa: CASSYGDYNEQFF

j_gene: TRBJ2-1
d_gene: -
v_gene: TRBV6-5
abundance: few
CDR3nt: TGTGCCAGCAACCGGGACGGAGCCCCCCTCGGCTCCTACAATGAGCAGTTCTTC
CDR3aa: CASNRDGAPLGSYNEQFF

j_gene: TRBJ1-5
d_gene: -
v_gene: TRBV7-9
abundance: medium-sized
CDR3nt: TGTGCCAGCAGTAGGACGGGAAATCAGCCCCAGCATTTT
CDR3aa: CASSRTGNQPQHF

j_gene: TRBJ1-1
d_gene: -
v_gene: TRBV7-2
abundance: many
CDR3nt: TGTGCCAGCAGCCGCCCTTCTTCCAGGACGTATGAAGCTTTCTTT
CDR3aa: CASSRPSSRTYEAFF

j_gene: TRBJ2-1
d_gene: -
v_gene: TRBV30
abundance: many
CDR3nt: TGTGCCTGGGGGACACAGCTTGAGCAGTTCTTC
CDR3aa: CAWGTQLEQFF

j_gene: TRBJ2-7
d_gene: -
v_gene: TRBV7-2
abundance: -
CDR3nt: TGTGCCAGCAGCCCAGATTCGGGGGAGAGGCGCGAGCAGTACTTC
CDR3aa: CASSPDSGERREQYF

j_gene: TRBJ2-7
d_gene: -
v_gene: TRBV20-1
abundance: medium-sized
CDR3nt: TGCAGTGCTAGAGGCGAGGGACTCTCCTACGAGCAGTACTTC
CDR3aa: CSARGEGLSYEQYF

j_gene: TRBJ2-1
d_gene: -
v_gene: TRBV2
abundance: many
CDR3nt: TGTGCCAGCAGTGACGCGGGGTATAGCTCCTACAATGAGCAGTTCTTC
CDR3aa: CASSDAGYSSYNEQFF

j_gene: TRBJ2-2
d_gene: -
v_gene: TRBV6-2/TRBV6-3
abundance: -
CDR3nt: TGTGCCAGCACCGAAGAGGCGAACACCGGGGAGCTGTTTTTT
CDR3aa: CASTEEANTGELFF

j_gene: TRBJ1-1
d_gene: -
v_gene: TRBV11-2
abundance: -
CDR3nt: TGTGCCAGCAGCCTTAACGCTGTAACTGAAGCTTTCTTT
CDR3aa: CASSLNAVTEAFF

j_gene: TRBJ2-3
d_gene: -
v_gene: TRBV7-6
abundance: medium-sized
CDR3nt: TGTGCCAGCAGCGGGACCTTAAAAGATACGCAGTATTTT
CDR3aa: CASSGTLKDTQYF

j_gene: TRBJ2-3
d_gene: TRBD2
v_gene: TRBV7-2
abundance: many
CDR3nt: TGTGCCAGCAGCTTAAGTGTGAGCGGGAGCGATACGCAGTATTTT
CDR3aa: CASSLSVSGSDTQYF

j_gene: TRBJ2-2
d_gene: -
v_gene: TRBV29-1
abundance: many
CDR3nt: TGCAGCGTTGTTGCCGGCACCGGGGAGCTGTTTTTT
CDR3aa: CSVVAGTGELFF

j_gene: TRBJ2-5
d_gene: -
v_gene: TRBV6-9
abundance: many
CDR3nt: TGTGCCAGCAGTTGGGGTACGGAGACCCAGTACTTC
CDR3aa: CASSWGTETQYF

j_gene: TRBJ2-3
d_gene: TRBD1
v_gene: TRBV6-6
abundance: many
CDR3nt: TGTGCCAGCAGTTACTCGCCGGGACAGGGCCCAGATACGCAGTATTTT
CDR3aa: CASSYSPGQGPDTQYF

j_gene: TRBJ2-3
d_gene: -
v_gene: TRBV2
abundance: medium-sized
CDR3nt: TGTGCCAGCAGTGGGCTTGGGCTAGCCGTGGGTACGCAGTATTTT
CDR3aa: CASSGLGLAVGTQYF

j_gene: TRBJ2-3
d_gene: -
v_gene: TRBV6-5
abundance: many
CDR3nt: TGTGCCAGCAGTTACTCTGCCTGGGCGGGTCATGGAGATACGCAGTATTTT
CDR3aa: CASSYSAWAGHGDTQYF

j_gene: TRBJ2-5
d_gene: TRBD2
v_gene: TRBV27
abundance: many
CDR3nt: TGTGCCAGCAGACTAGCGGGTTACCAAGAGACCCAGTACTTC
CDR3aa: CASRLAGYQETQYF

j_gene: TRBJ1-1
d_gene: -
v_gene: TRBV2
abundance: many
CDR3nt: TGTGCCAGCAGTGTTAGGCAGGGGATGAACACTGAAGCTTTCTTT
CDR3aa: CASSVRQGMNTEAFF

j_gene: TRBJ2-7
d_gene: -
v_gene: TRBV18
abundance: many
CDR3nt: TGTGCCAGCTCACCACCGCAGCGGTACTCCTACGAGCAGTACTTC
CDR3aa: CASSPPQRYSYEQYF

j_gene: TRBJ2-3
d_gene: -
v_gene: TRBV30
abundance: medium-sized
CDR3nt: TGTGCCTGGTCCTCAGGGGATGGGGGCACAGATACGCAGTATTTT
CDR3aa: CAWSSGDGGTDTQYF

j_gene: TRBJ1-2
d_gene: -
v_gene: TRBV6-5
abundance: medium-sized
CDR3nt: TGTGCCAGCAGTTTGAGAGTACACTATGGCTACACCTTC
CDR3aa: CASSLRVHYGYTF

j_gene: TRBJ1-4
d_gene: -
v_gene: TRBV6-1
abundance: many
CDR3nt: TGTGCCAGCAGGGAAGACAGGCTTAATGAAAAACTGTTTTTT
CDR3aa: CASREDRLNEKLFF

j_gene: TRBJ2-2
d_gene: TRBD1
v_gene: TRBV19
abundance: few
CDR3nt: TGTGCCAGTAGTATCGGACAGGGCCGAGGTTCGAACACCGGGGAGCTGTTTTTT
CDR3aa: CASSIGQGRGSNTGELFF

j_gene: TRBJ1-2
d_gene: -
v_gene: TRBV25-1
abundance: few
CDR3nt: TGTGCCAGCAGTTCGGGTCAGAACTATGGCTACACCTTC
CDR3aa: CASSSGQNYGYTF

j_gene: TRBJ2-3
d_gene: TRBD1
v_gene: TRBV6-2/TRBV6-3
abundance: few
CDR3nt: TGTGCCAGCAGTCAGGGGGCGGATACGCAGTATTTT
CDR3aa: CASSQGADTQYF

j_gene: TRBJ1-2
d_gene: TRBD1
v_gene: TRBV27
abundance: medium-sized
CDR3nt: TGTGCCAGCAGTCCCTCGACAGGGATTCATGGCTACACCTTC
CDR3aa: CASSPSTGIHGYTF

j_gene: TRBJ1-5
d_gene: -
v_gene: TRBV4-2
abundance: few
CDR3nt: TGTGCCAGCAGCCCAACACCGAACGGGAATCAGCCCCAGCATTTT
CDR3aa: CASSPTPNGNQPQHF

j_gene: TRBJ2-5
d_gene: -
v_gene: TRBV6-2/TRBV6-3
abundance: many
CDR3nt: TGTGCCAGCAGTCGCCCATACGACGGGACCCAGTACTTC
CDR3aa: CASSRPYDGTQYF

j_gene: TRBJ1-2
d_gene: -
v_gene: TRBV5-1
abundance: many
CDR3nt: TGCGCCAGCAGCTCCGGGACGTCAAAGAACTATGGCTACACCTTC
CDR3aa: CASSSGTSKNYGYTF

j_gene: TRBJ2-7
d_gene: TRBD2
v_gene: TRBV7-8
abundance: many
CDR3nt: TGTGCCAGCAGCTTAGAGGCTAGCGGCTACGAGCAGTACTTC
CDR3aa: CASSLEASGYEQYF

j_gene: TRBJ1-3
d_gene: -
v_gene: TRBV7-8
abundance: many
CDR3nt: TGTGCCAGCAGGCAACAGGGTACAGGAAACACCATATATTTT
CDR3aa: CASRQQGTGNTIYF

j_gene: TRBJ2-4
d_gene: TRBD2
v_gene: TRBV12-5
abundance: many
CDR3nt: TGTGCACCCCCCGGGAGGCAACCAATTTACTTAGCCAAAAACATTCAGTACTTC
CDR3aa: CAPPGRQPIYLAKNIQYF

j_gene: TRBJ2-2
d_gene: -
v_gene: TRBV9
abundance: many
CDR3nt: TGTGCCAGCAGCCTCCCGGGGGACTCGAACACCGGGGAGCTGTTTTTT
CDR3aa: CASSLPGDSNTGELFF

j_gene: TRBJ2-7
d_gene: -
v_gene: TRBV20-1
abundance: many
CDR3nt: TGCAGTGCTAGACCTCGGACAGCCGAGGGCGAGCAGTACTTC
CDR3aa: CSARPRTAEGEQYF

j_gene: TRBJ1-5
d_gene: TRBD1
v_gene: TRBV7-2
abundance: -
CDR3nt: TGTGCCAGCAGCTCCCGGACAGGAGACAATCAGCCCCAGCATTTT
CDR3aa: CASSSRTGDNQPQHF

j_gene: TRBJ2-3
d_gene: -
v_gene: TRBV21-1
abundance: many
CDR3nt: TGTGCCAGCGTGACATCGGGGGCGCAGTATTTT
CDR3aa: CASVTSGAQYF

j_gene: TRBJ2-1
d_gene: TRBD1
v_gene: TRBV6-5
abundance: medium-sized
CDR3nt: TGTGCCAGCAGTTCTCCGGGACAGGGGGTGAATGAGCAGTTCTTC
CDR3aa: CASSSPGQGVNEQFF

j_gene: TRBJ2-7
d_gene: -
v_gene: TRBV29-1
abundance: many
CDR3nt: TGCAGCGTGGCCCGGGACCGGGACGAGCAGTACTTC
CDR3aa: CSVARDRDEQYF

j_gene: TRBJ2-7
d_gene: TRBD2
v_gene: TRBV5-1
abundance: many
CDR3nt: TGCGCCAGCAGCGTCGGGACTAGCGGGAGGGCCTGGAACGAGCAGTACTTC
CDR3aa: CASSVGTSGRAWNEQYF

j_gene: TRBJ1-5
d_gene: -
v_gene: TRBV27
abundance: many
CDR3nt: TGTGCCAGCAGTTTAAAAAGCAGCAATCAGCCCCAGCATTTT
CDR3aa: CASSLKSSNQPQHF

j_gene: TRBJ2-3
d_gene: TRBD2
v_gene: TRBV2
abundance: medium-sized
CDR3nt: TGTGCCAGCAGTGAGGGCGGGAGTGCGATGACAGATACGCAGTATTTT
CDR3aa: CASSEGGSAMTDTQYF

j_gene: TRBJ2-7
d_gene: -
v_gene: TRBV6-6
abundance: -
CDR3nt: TGTGCCAGCAGTTTGGGGTTAGGCGAGCAGTACTTC
CDR3aa: CASSLGLGEQYF

j_gene: TRBJ2-1
d_gene: -
v_gene: TRBV2
abundance: -
CDR3nt: TGTGCCAGCAGTGGGGATACCGGTGAGCAGTTCTTC
CDR3aa: CASSGDTGEQFF

j_gene: TRBJ2-1
d_gene: TRBD2
v_gene: TRBV3-1
abundance: medium-sized
CDR3nt: TGTGCCAGCAGCCTGGCAACTAGCGGCAATGAGCAGTTCTTC
CDR3aa: CASSLATSGNEQFF

j_gene: TRBJ2-2
d_gene: TRBD1
v_gene: TRBV28
abundance: medium-sized
CDR3nt: TGTGCCAGCAGTTCGGGACAGGGTGAGGTGGCCTACACCGGGGAGCTGTTTTTT
CDR3aa: CASSSGQGEVAYTGELFF

j_gene: TRBJ1-1
d_gene: -
v_gene: TRBV7-3
abundance: many
CDR3nt: TGTGCCAGCAGCCTATCGCCGGGACTAATGAACACTGAAGCTTTCTTT
CDR3aa: CASSLSPGLMNTEAFF

j_gene: TRBJ2-5
d_gene: -
v_gene: TRBV6-1
abundance: many
CDR3nt: TGTGCCAGCAGTGAATTAGCAGGGTCGGGAGAGACCCAGTACTTC
CDR3aa: CASSELAGSGETQYF

j_gene: TRBJ2-7
d_gene: TRBD1
v_gene: TRBV12-3/TRBV12-4
abundance: few
CDR3nt: TGTGCCAGCAGGCCCAGACAGGGGGTTGGGTACGAGCAGTACTTC
CDR3aa: CASRPRQGVGYEQYF

j_gene: TRBJ1-5
d_gene: -
v_gene: TRBV27
abundance: few
CDR3nt: TGTGCCAGCAGTCCGCCGGGGACGGGTCAGCCCCAGCATTTT
CDR3aa: CASSPPGTGQPQHF

j_gene: TRBJ2-3
d_gene: -
v_gene: TRBV2
abundance: many
CDR3nt: TGTGCCAGCCCCAGAGTCCAGGGAGATACGCAGTATTTT
CDR3aa: CASPRVQGDTQYF

j_gene: TRBJ2-1
d_gene: TRBD2
v_gene: TRBV14
abundance: many
CDR3nt: TGTGCCAGCAGCCACCCGGGACTACCTTACAATGAGCAGTTCTTC
CDR3aa: CASSHPGLPYNEQFF

j_gene: TRBJ2-3
d_gene: TRBD2
v_gene: TRBV6-2/TRBV6-3
abundance: -
CDR3nt: TGTGCCAGCAGTCACGGACTAGCGGGAGATACGCAGTATTTT
CDR3aa: CASSHGLAGDTQYF

j_gene: TRBJ1-5
d_gene: -
v_gene: TRBV19
abundance: many
CDR3nt: TGTGCCAGTAGTATTCGGGGGGCAGGCAATCAGCCCCAGCATTTT
CDR3aa: CASSIRGAGNQPQHF

j_gene: TRBJ2-1
d_gene: -
v_gene: TRBV18
abundance: many
CDR3nt: TGTGCCAGCTCACCCCTGGGGGGAGTGAGAGGTGAGCAGTTCTTC
CDR3aa: CASSPLGGVRGEQFF

j_gene: TRBJ2-1
d_gene: TRBD2
v_gene: TRBV19
abundance: -
CDR3nt: TGTGCCAGTAGTTTTGGACTAGCGGGAGACCCGACCCCTCGCAATGAGCAGTTCTTC
CDR3aa: CASSFGLAGDPTPRNEQFF

j_gene: TRBJ2-3
d_gene: TRBD2
v_gene: TRBV6-5
abundance: many
CDR3nt: TGTGCCAGCAGCTCGGGACTAGCGGGAGGTGGAGATACGCAGTATTTT
CDR3aa: CASSSGLAGGGDTQYF

j_gene: TRBJ1-1
d_gene: TRBD1
v_gene: TRBV7-6
abundance: many
CDR3nt: TGTGCCAGCAGCTCCGGACAGGTCCCCAACACTGAAGCTTTCTTT
CDR3aa: CASSSGQVPNTEAFF

j_gene: TRBJ2-1
d_gene: TRBD2
v_gene: TRBV27
abundance: -
CDR3nt: TGTGCCAGCAGTTGGGGACTAGCGGGAGCGGGCAATGAGCAGTTCTTC
CDR3aa: CASSWGLAGAGNEQFF